The 28 T cell receptor beta chains given below trace back to one sample, sequenced in a study of blood T cell repertoires in COVID-19. Libraries were prepared by immunoSEQ multiplex PCR; TCRdb keeps only in-frame clonotypes and omits some of them. This table has 250,000 or so clones, 80% to 85% appearing once. The sample comprised PBMCs or T cells enriched from blood (not recorded which). The receptors stem from a man aged 50 or older who had recovered from COVID-19.

The rearrangement links TRBV7-6 to TRBJ1-2, with 9 bases aligning to TRBD1. V lost 5 bases, J lost 0 bases, and 4 bases stayed unmatched. The CDR3 sequence is 15 residues long. Germline V CDR1 and CDR2: SGHVS, FNYEAQ. The CDR3 loop is CASSPNRGPNYGYTF. The CDR3 DNA follows: TGTGCCAGCAGCCCTAACAGGGGGCCTAACTATGGCTACACCTTC.

V gene TRBV7-9 combines with J gene TRBJ2-5, with D tentatively TRBD2 (6 bases). The germline gives CDR1 SEHNR, CDR2 FQNEAQ (reference sequence). CDR3 length: 12 residues. Trimming took off 10 bases at V and 5 bases at J, with 14 bases between the two ends. In DNA form, the CDR3 reads TGTGCCATCAACGGGGGAGGCGAGACCCAGTACTTC. This codes for CAINGGGETQYF.

The table lists this clone with a few counts. The chain uses TRBV24-1 and TRBJ2-7; D is unresolved. V was shortened by 2 bases and J by 6 bases, with 13 bases between the two germline ends. The CDR3 runs 14 residues. Germline lookup yields CDR1 KGHDR and CDR2 SFDVKD. The CDR3 spells CATSDSVQAAEQYF. The CDR3 DNA follows: TGTGCCACCAGTGATTCGGTCCAGGCCGCCGAGCAGTACTTC.

V is TRBV30 and J is TRBJ2-5; tentative D call: TRBD2 (7 bases). The V gene's germline CDR1 is GTSNPN and CDR2 SVGIG (reference sequence). The CDR3 length is 14 residues. Between the trimmed V and J ends, which lost 0 bases and 5 bases, there was a span of 13 bases. CDR3 in amino acids: CAWSVWGRGETQYF. As DNA, the CDR3 is TGTGCCTGGAGTGTTTGGGGGCGGGGGGAGACCCAGTACTTC.

The chain joins TRBV5-1 to TRBJ2-6; TRBD1 matches at 9 bases. Losses at the gene ends were 2 bases for V and 1 base for J; bases not matched to a gene: 4. The CDR3 covers 17 residues. Germline V gene sequence: CDR1 SGHRS, CDR2 YFSETQ. In nucleotides, the CDR3 is TGCGCCAGCAGCTTCGGGACAGGGACTTCTGGGGCCAACGTCCTGACTTTC. This codes for CASSFGTGTSGANVLTF.

The chain couples TRBV5-6 to TRBJ1-2; D is unresolved. This CDR3 is 14 amino acids long. Looked up from germline, CDR1 is SGHDT and CDR2 is YYEEEE. Deletions cut 6 bases from V and 3 bases from J, with 15 bases between. CDR3 in DNA: TGTGCCAGCACCCCCCTTTCCGCGGACTATGGCTACACCTTC. This translates into CASTPLSADYGYTF.

The chain recombines TRBV28 with TRBJ1-5; D gene ambiguous. V was trimmed by 5 bases and J by 6 bases, leaving 20 bases between them. The CDR3 loop spans 16 amino acids. Germline CDR1 reads MDHEN; CDR2 reads SYDVKM. The CDR3 here is CASSRPFATAGQPQHF. Written as DNA, the CDR3 is TGTGCCAGCAGTCGCCCCTTTGCGACGGCAGGTCAGCCCCAGCATTTT.

The gene calls are TRBV20-1 and TRBJ1-2, with D possibly being TRBD1 (6 bases). Germline V gives CDR1 DFQATT, CDR2 SNEGSKA (reference sequence). The CDR3 loop spans 11 amino acids. V was clipped by 3 bases and J by 13 bases, with 15 bases between them. The CDR3 nucleotides read TGCAGTGCTAGGCACACCGTGACAGGCACCTTC. This sequence encodes CSARHTVTGTF.

The J gene is TRBJ2-1, the V gene TRBV13, with TRBD2 matching 16 bases. This CDR3 spans 16 amino acids. Trimming at V came to 4 bases and at J to 10 bases, leaving 7 bases not matched to a gene. Per the germline V gene, CDR1 is PRHDT and CDR2 is FYEKMQ (reference sequence). The CDR3, as DNA: TGTGCCAGCAGCTCAGGGACTAGCGGGGGGGTAAGGGAGCAGTTCTTC. This encodes CASSSGTSGGVREQFF.

The chain carries TRBV24-1 and TRBJ2-3; D remains ambiguous. This CDR3 region has 13 residues. Germline CDR1 KGHDR, CDR2 SFDVKD. V lost 4 bases to trimming and J lost 2 bases, with 6 bases between them. The CDR3 loop reads CATSDTNTDTQYF. The CDR3 nucleotides are TGTGCCACCAGTGACACAAACACAGATACGCAGTATTTT.

V usage is TRBV9 and J usage is TRBJ1-3; D remains unclear. Germline CDR1 SGDLS, CDR2 YYNGEE. Trimming cost V 0 bases and J 4 bases, with 8 bases left between them. The CDR3 runs to 14 residues. The CDR3, as DNA: TGTGCCAGCAGCGTAGGCACTGTGGGAAACACCATATATTTT. Amino acids: CASSVGTVGNTIYF.

The chain carries TRBV19 and TRBJ2-2, with D possibly being TRBD1 (6 bases). Germline V gene data show CDR1 as LNHDA and CDR2 as SQIVND (reference sequence). The CDR3 is 19 amino acids. Trimming left V 0 bases short and J 0 bases short, with 17 bases between. Here the CDR3 DNA reads TGTGCCAGTAGTATAGATGGGGTCAGGGGCTATGCGAACACCGGGGAGCTGTTTTTT. It encodes CASSIDGVRGYANTGELFF.

The count of this clone is one. V and J are TRBV5-1 and TRBJ2-1; D remains ambiguous. Per the germline V gene, CDR1 is SGHRS and CDR2 is YFSETQ. Trimming stripped 5 bases from V and 8 bases from J, with 8 bases between. The length of the CDR3 is 11 residues. CDR3 amino acids: CASRAEYEQFF. The DNA for the CDR3 is TGCGCCAGCAGAGCTGAGTATGAGCAGTTCTTC.

This chain connects TRBV14 to TRBJ1-4; D gene unclear. Deletions cut 1 base from V and 3 bases from J, with 9 bases between. The length of the CDR3 is 15 residues. Germline V lookup: CDR1 SGHDN, CDR2 FVKESK. The CDR3 DNA is TGTGCCAGCAGCCAAGGCCTGTCGGCTAATGAAAAACTGTTTTTT. Translated: CASSQGLSANEKLFF.

The CDR3 protein is CASKSGVSTDTQYF. Written as DNA, the CDR3 is TGCGCCAGCAAAAGCGGGGTAAGCACAGATACGCAGTATTTT. The chain has TRBV5-1 and TRBJ2-3; TRBD2 aligns across 7 bases. Per germline, CDR1 SGHRS and CDR2 YFSETQ. V lost 6 bases, J lost 0 bases, and 4 bases stayed unmatched. The CDR3 sequence is 14 residues long.

CDR3 bases: TGCGCCAGCAGTGGCTCGGGCGGGGGGTCCTCGTTGGATGAGCAGTTCTTC. Protein: CASSGSGGGSSLDEQFF. The chain is built from TRBV10-2 and TRBJ2-1, with TRBD2 identical over 8 bases. Trimming took 4 bases from V and 8 from J; bases not matched to a gene: 16. This CDR3 is built from 17 residues. Germline values: CDR1 WSHSY, CDR2 SAAADI.

The V gene is TRBV9, the J gene TRBJ1-1; TRBD1 might be the D (6 bases). The germline V and J ends were trimmed by 0 bases and 0 bases, with 15 bases remaining between them. The CDR3 contains 17 residues. CDR1 is SGDLS and CDR2 is YYNGEE in the germline V gene. The CDR3 here is CASSVEGVKNMNTEAFF. The CDR3 nucleotides are TGTGCCAGCAGCGTAGAGGGGGTTAAAAACATGAACACTGAAGCTTTCTTT.

This clone was observed a single time. The CDR3 region has the DNA TGTGCCAGTAGGGGCCTATGGAACACTGAAGCTTTCTTT. Amino acid sequence: CASRGLWNTEAFF. V gene TRBV19 combines with J gene TRBJ1-1; D is unresolved. Trimming removed 6 bases from V and 1 base from J, with 9 bases in between. CDR1 and CDR2 (germline): LNHDA, SQIVND (reference sequence). The CDR3 is 13 amino acids.

This clone was counted a few times. This rearrangement joins TRBV27 to TRBJ2-6; D is possibly TRBD1 (5 bases). The V and J ends lost 5 bases and 0 bases respectively, with 11 bases between them. Germline CDR1 and CDR2: MNHEY and SMNVEV (reference sequence). The length of the CDR3 is 16 residues. The CDR3, as DNA: TGTGCCAGCAGTACAGGACGGCTCTCTGGGGCCAACGTCCTGACTTTC. Encoded protein: CASSTGRLSGANVLTF.

The rearrangement joins TRBV11-3 to TRBJ2-2; 7 bases align to TRBD1. This CDR3 region has 16 residues. After removal of 5 bases from V and 5 bases from J, the junction contained 11 bases not matched to a gene. Germline CDR1 SGHNT, CDR2 YENEEA. The CDR3 spells CASSVGDRLITGELFF. DNA of the CDR3: TGTGCCAGCAGCGTAGGGGACAGACTAATTACCGGGGAGCTGTTTTTT.

J is TRBJ1-2 and V is TRBV15; unclear D gene. V was cut by 5 bases and J by 4 bases, with 11 bases left in between. Per the germline V gene, CDR1 is LNHNV and CDR2 is YYDKDF (reference sequence). The CDR3 totals 13 residues. The CDR3 loop reads CATSSQITYGYTF. CDR3 DNA: TGTGCCACCAGCTCCCAGATTACCTATGGCTACACCTTC. The full variable domain, rest sourced from reference TRBV15 and TRBJ1-2, is DAMVIQNPRYQVTQFGKPVTLSCSQTLNHNVMYWYQQKSSQAPKLLFHYYDKDFNNEADTPDNFQSRRPNTSFCFLDIRSPGLGDTAMYLCATSSQITYGYTFGSGTRLTVV.

The chain recombines TRBV11-2 with TRBJ1-2; no reliable D call. The CDR3 runs 15 residues. Trimming removed 3 bases from V and 6 bases from J, with 17 bases in between. Per germline, CDR1 SGHAT and CDR2 FQNNGV. The CDR3 DNA follows: TGTGCCAGCAGCTTGACCGCCTCTCCCGGGAATGGCTACACCTTC. Protein product: CASSLTASPGNGYTF.

This clone was picked up one time. This chain joins TRBV4-1 and TRBJ2-1; 9 bases align to TRBD2. The CDR3 is made up of 17 amino acids. Unmatched junction bases numbered 4, after V lost 0 bases and J lost 1 base. Germline-derived CDR1 and CDR2 are MGHRA and YSYEKL. The CDR3 sequence is CASSQEGGRGSYNEQFF. In nucleotides, the CDR3 is TGCGCCAGCAGCCAAGAAGGCGGGAGGGGGTCCTACAATGAGCAGTTCTTC.

The gene calls are TRBV7-2 and TRBJ2-5, with D tentatively TRBD1 (6 bases). The CDR3 runs 13 residues. From germline, CDR1 is SGHTA and CDR2 FQGNSA. Trimming cost V 3 bases and J 5 bases, with 10 bases left between them. DNA of the CDR3: TGTGCCAGCAGCTTCAGGGGCGGGGAGACCCAGTACTTC. Amino acids: CASSFRGGETQYF.

The rearrangement links TRBV4-3 to TRBJ2-7, with 8 bases that match TRBD1. V gave up 1 base and J gave up 3 bases; unmatched junction bases: 11. Germline lookup yields CDR1 LGHNA and CDR2 YSLEER. The CDR3 contains 17 residues. CDR3 sequence (DNA): TGCGCCAGCAGCCAAGTCCCGCCCGGGACAGGTATCTACGAGCAGTACTTC. It specifies CASSQVPPGTGIYEQYF.

The V gene is TRBV24-1, the J gene TRBJ1-2, with 12 nucleotides matching TRBD1. CDR1 is KGHDR and CDR2 is SFDVKD in the germline V gene. The length of the CDR3 is 15 residues. V gave up 9 bases and J gave up 6 bases; unmatched junction bases: 10. CDR3 loop: CATAGQGAYEDGYTF. The CDR3 DNA reads TGTGCCACCGCGGGACAGGGGGCGTACGAGGATGGCTACACCTTC.

The chain uses TRBV7-8 and TRBJ1-4; 10 bases are shared with TRBD1. V dropped 5 bases and J dropped 7; count of bases not matched to a gene: 10. Germline V gene data show CDR1 as SGHVS and CDR2 as FQNEAQ. This CDR3 is built from 16 residues. The CDR3 DNA reads as TGTGCCAGCAGCCGTCCCGACAGGGGGCTGGTTGAAAAACTGTTTTTT. Translated: CASSRPDRGLVEKLFF.

This clone was observed a few times. The V call is TRBV7-3, the J call TRBJ1-1; TRBD1 matches at 7 bases. CDR1 and CDR2 (germline): SGHTA, FQGTGA. V dropped 5 bases and J dropped 5; count of bases not matched to a gene: 11. The CDR3 loop spans 15 amino acids. In nucleotides, the CDR3 is TGTGCCAGCAGCCCCCGAGGGGGCGGAGGGACTGAAGCTTTCTTT. Translating gives CASSPRGGGGTEAFF.